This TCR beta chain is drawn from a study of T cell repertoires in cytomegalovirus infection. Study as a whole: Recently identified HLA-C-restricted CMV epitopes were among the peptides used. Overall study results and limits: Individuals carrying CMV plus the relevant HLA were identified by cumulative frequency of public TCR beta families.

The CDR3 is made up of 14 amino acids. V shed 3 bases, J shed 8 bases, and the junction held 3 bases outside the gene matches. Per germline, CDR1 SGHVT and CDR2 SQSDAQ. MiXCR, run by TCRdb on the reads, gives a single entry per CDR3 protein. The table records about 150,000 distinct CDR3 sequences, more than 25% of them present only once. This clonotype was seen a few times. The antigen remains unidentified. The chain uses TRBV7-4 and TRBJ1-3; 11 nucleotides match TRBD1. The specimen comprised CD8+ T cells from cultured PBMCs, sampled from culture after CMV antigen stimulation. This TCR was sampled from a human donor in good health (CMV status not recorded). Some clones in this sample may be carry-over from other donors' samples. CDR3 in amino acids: CASSLGQGVYTIYF. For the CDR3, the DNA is TGTGCCAGCAGCTTGGGACAGGGGGTCTACACCATATATTTT. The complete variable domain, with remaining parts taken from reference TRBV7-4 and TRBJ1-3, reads GAGVSQSPRYKVAKRGRDVALRCDSISGHVTLYWYRQTLGQGSEVLTYSQSDAQRDKSGRPSGRFSAERPERSVSTLKIQRTEQGDSAVYLCASSLGQGVYTIYFGEGSWLTVV.